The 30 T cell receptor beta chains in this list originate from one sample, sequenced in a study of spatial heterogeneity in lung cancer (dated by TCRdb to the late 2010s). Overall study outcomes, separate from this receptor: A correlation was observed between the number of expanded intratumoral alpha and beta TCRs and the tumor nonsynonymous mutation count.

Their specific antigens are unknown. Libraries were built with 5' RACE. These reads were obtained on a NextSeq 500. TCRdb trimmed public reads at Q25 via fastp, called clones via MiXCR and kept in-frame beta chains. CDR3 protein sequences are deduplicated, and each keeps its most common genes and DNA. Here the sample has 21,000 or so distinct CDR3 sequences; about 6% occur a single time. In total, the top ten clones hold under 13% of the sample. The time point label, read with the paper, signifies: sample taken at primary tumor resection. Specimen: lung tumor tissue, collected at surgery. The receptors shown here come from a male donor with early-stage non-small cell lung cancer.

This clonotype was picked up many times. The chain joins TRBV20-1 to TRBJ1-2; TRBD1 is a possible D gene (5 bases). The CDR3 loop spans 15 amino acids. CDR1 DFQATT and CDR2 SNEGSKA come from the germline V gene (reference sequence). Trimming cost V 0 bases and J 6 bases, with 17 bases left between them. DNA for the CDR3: TGCAGTGCTAGAGATCCGAAGCAGGGCTGGGATGGCTACACCTTC. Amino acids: CSARDPKQGWDGYTF.

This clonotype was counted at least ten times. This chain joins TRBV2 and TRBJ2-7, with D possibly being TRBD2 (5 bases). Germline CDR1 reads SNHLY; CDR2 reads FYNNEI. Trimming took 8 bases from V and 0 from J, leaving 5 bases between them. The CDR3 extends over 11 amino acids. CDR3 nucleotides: TGTGCCAGCGGAGGCTCCTACGAGCAGTACTTC. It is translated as CASGGSYEQYF.

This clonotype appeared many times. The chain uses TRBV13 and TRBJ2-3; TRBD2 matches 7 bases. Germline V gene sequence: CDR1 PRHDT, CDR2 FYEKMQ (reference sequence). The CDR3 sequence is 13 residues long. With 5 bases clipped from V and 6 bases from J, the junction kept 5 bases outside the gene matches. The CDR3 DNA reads TGTGCCAGCAGCGGGGGGGATCTGGATACGCAGTATTTT. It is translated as CASSGGDLDTQYF.

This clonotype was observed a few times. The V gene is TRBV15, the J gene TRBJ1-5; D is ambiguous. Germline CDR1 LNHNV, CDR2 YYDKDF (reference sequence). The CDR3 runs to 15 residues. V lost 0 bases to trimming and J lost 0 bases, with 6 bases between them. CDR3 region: CATSRDSYSNQPQHF. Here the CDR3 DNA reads TGTGCCACCAGCAGAGATTCTTATAGCAATCAGCCCCAGCATTTT.

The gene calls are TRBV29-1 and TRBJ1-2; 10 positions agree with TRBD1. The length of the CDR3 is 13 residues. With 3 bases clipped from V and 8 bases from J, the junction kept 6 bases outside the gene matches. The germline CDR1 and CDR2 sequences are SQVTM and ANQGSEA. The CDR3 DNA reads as TGCAGCGTTGAGGGGACAGGGGTAGGCGGCTACACCTTC. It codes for CSVEGTGVGGYTF. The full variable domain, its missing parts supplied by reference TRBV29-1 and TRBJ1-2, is SAVISQKPSRDICQRGTSLTIQCQVDSQVTMMFWYRQQPGQSLTLIATANQGSEATYESGFVIDKFPISRPNLTFSTLTVSNMSPEDSSIYLCSVEGTGVGGYTFGSGTRLTVV.

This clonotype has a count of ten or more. CDR3 region: CASSENRGNRGAFF. The DNA of the CDR3 is TGTGCCAGCAGTGAAAACAGGGGGAATAGGGGAGCTTTCTTT. This chain links TRBV6-1 with TRBJ1-1; TRBD1 matches at 8 bases. Per germline, CDR1 MNHNS and CDR2 SASEGT. Unmatched junction bases numbered 9, after V lost 2 bases and J lost 10 bases. This CDR3 region has 14 residues.

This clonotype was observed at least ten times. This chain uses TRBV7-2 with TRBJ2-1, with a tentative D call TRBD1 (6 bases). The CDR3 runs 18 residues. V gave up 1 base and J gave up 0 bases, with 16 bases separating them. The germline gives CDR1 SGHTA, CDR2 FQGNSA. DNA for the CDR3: TGTGCCAGCAGCTTAGTGGGACGACAGGTTCCCTCCTACAATGAGCAGTTCTTC. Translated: CASSLVGRQVPSYNEQFF. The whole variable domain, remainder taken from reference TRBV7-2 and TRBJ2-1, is GAGVSQSPSNKVTEKGKDVELRCDPISGHTALYWYRQSLGQGLEFLIYFQGNSAPDKSGLPSDRFSAERTGGSVSTLTIQRTQQEDSAVYLCASSLVGRQVPSYNEQFFGPGTRLTVL.

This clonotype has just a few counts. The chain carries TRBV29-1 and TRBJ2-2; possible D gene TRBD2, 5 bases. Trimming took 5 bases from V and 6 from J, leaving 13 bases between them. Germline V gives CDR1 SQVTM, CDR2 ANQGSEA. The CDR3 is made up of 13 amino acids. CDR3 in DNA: TGCAGCGTTAAGGGAGTTGACGCCGGGGAGCTGTTTTTT. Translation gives CSVKGVDAGELFF.

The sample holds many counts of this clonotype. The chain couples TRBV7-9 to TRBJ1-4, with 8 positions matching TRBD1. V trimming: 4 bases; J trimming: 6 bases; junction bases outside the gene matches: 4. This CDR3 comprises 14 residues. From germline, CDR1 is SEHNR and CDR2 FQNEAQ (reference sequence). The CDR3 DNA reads TGTGCCAGCAGCTCAGGGGGCAAGGATGAAAAACTGTTTTTT. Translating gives CASSSGGKDEKLFF.

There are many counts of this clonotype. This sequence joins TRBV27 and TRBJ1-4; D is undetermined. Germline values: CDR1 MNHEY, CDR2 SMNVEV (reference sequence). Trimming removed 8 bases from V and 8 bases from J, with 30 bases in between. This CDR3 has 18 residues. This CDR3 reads CASRSISLPVTGGEKLFF. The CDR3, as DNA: TGTGCCAGCCGTTCCATTTCCCTCCCCGTGACTGGTGGAGAAAAACTGTTTTTT.

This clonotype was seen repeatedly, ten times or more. The CDR3 sequence is CASSLTRGWERGLATSYEQYF. DNA of the CDR3: TGTGCCAGCAGTTTAACTCGGGGGTGGGAGCGCGGTCTAGCCACATCCTACGAGCAGTACTTC. The chain carries TRBV27 and TRBJ2-7; D possibly corresponds to TRBD2 (6 bases). The CDR3 spans 21 residues. Trimming removed 2 bases at V and 1 base at J, with 30 bases between. The V gene's germline CDR1 is MNHEY and CDR2 SMNVEV (reference sequence).

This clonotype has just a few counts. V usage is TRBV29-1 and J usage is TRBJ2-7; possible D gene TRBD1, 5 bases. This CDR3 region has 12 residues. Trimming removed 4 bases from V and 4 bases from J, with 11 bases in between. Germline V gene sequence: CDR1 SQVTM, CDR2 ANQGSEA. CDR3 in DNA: TGCAGCGTTGGGTACCAGGGATACGAGCAGTACTTC. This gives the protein CSVGYQGYEQYF.

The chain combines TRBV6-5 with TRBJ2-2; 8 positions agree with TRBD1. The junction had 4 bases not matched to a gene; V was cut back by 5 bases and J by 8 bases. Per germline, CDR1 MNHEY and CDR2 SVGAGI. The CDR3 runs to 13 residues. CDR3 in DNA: TGTGCCAGCAGTACAGGGGGAGGTGGGGAGCTGTTTTTT. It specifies CASSTGGGGELFF.

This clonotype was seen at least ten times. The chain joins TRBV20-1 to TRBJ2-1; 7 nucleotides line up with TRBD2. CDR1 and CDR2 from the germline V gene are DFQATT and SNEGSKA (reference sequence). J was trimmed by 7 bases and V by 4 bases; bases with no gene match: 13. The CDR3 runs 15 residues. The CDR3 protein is CSATYFSGTTNEQFF. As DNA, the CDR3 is TGCAGTGCTACCTACTTTTCCGGGACTACTAATGAGCAGTTCTTC.

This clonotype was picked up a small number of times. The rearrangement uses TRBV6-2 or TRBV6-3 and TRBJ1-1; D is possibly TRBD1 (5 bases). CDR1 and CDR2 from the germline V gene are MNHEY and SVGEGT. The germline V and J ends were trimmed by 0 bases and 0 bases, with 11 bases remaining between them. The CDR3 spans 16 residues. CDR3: CASSYSRGSVNTEAFF. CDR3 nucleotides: TGTGCCAGCAGTTACTCGAGGGGATCAGTGAACACTGAAGCTTTCTTT.

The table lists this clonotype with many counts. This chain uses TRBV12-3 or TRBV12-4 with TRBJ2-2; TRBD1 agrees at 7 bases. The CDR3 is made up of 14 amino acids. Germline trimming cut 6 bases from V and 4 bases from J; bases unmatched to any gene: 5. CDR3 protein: CASRGQGVTGELFF. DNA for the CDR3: TGTGCCAGCAGGGGCCAGGGGGTCACCGGGGAGCTGTTTTTT.

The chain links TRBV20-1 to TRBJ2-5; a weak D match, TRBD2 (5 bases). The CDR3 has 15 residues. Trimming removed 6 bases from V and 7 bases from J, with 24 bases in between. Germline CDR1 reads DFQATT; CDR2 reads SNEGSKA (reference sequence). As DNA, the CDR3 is TGCAGTGCCCCCCGGGTGATAGCGACATCGGGGACCCAGTACTTC. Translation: CSAPRVIATSGTQYF.

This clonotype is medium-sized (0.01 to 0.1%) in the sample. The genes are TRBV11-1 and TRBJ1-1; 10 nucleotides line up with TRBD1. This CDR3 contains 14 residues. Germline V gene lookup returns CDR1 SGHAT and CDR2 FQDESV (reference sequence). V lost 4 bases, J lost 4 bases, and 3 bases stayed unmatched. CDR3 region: CASSSRTGGTEAFF. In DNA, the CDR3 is TGTGCCAGCAGCTCTCGGACAGGGGGCACTGAAGCTTTCTTT.

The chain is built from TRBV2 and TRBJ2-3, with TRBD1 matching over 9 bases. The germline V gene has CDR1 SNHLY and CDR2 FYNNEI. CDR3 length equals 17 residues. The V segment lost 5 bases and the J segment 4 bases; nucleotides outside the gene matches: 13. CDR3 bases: TGTGCCAGCAGTTATAGCTCCGGGACAGGGTCATCAGATACGCAGTATTTT. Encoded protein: CASSYSSGTGSSDTQYF.

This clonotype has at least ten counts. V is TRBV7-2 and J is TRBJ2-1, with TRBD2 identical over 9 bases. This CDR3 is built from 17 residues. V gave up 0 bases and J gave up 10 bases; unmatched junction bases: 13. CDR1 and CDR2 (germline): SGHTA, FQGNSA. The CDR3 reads CASSLALFLAGHVEQFF. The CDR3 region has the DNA TGTGCCAGCAGCTTAGCGTTATTCCTAGCGGGACATGTGGAGCAGTTCTTC.

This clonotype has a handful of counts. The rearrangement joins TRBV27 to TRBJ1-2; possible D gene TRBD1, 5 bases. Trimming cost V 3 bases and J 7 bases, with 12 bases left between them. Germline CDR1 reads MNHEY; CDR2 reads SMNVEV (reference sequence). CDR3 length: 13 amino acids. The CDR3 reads CASSFGGRAGYTF. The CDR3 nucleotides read TGTGCCAGCAGTTTTGGGGGACGGGCTGGCTACACCTTC.

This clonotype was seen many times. This CDR3 is CASSPTPGGGSYEQYF. The CDR3 bases are TGTGCCAGCAGCCCAACCCCGGGCGGGGGTTCCTACGAGCAGTACTTC. J is TRBJ2-7 and V is TRBV9, with 7 bases aligning to TRBD2. The CDR3 sequence is 16 residues long. Germline CDR1 SGDLS, CDR2 YYNGEE. Trimming cost V 4 bases and J 1 base; bases outside gene matches: 11. Supplemented by reference TRBV9 and TRBJ2-7, the full variable domain reads DSGVTQTPKHLITATGQRVTLRCSPRSGDLSVYWYQQSLDQGLQFLIQYYNGEERAKGNILERFSAQQFPDLHSELNLSSLELGDSALYFCASSPTPGGGSYEQYFGPGTRLTVT.

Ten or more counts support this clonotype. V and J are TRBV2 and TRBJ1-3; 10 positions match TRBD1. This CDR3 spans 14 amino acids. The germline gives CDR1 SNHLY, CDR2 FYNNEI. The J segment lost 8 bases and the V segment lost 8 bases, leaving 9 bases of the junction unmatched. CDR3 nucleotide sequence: TGTGCCAGCTCACCCGGGACAGGGGTTGACACCATATATTTT. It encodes CASSPGTGVDTIYF.

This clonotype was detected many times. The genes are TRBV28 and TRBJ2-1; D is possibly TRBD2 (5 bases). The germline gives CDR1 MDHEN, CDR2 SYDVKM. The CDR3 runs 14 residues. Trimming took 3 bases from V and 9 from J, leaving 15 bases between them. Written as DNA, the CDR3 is TGTGCCAGCAGTTTTGGAGGAGTTATTGGTGAGCAGTTCTTC. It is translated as CASSFGGVIGEQFF.

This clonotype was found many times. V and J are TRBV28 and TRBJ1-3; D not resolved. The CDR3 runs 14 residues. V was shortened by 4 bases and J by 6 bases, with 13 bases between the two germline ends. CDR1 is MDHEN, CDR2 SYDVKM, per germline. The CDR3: CASSSVYSANTIYF. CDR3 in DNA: TGTGCCAGCAGTTCAGTATATTCAGCAAACACCATATATTTT.

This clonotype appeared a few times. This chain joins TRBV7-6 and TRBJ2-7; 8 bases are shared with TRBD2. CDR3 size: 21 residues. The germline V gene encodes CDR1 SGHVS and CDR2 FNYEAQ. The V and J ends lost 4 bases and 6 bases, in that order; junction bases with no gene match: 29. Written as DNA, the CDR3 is TGTGCCAGCAGCTCCTCTCAATCGGGAGGGCCGGGATTTATGTATTCTGGCGAGCAGTACTTC. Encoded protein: CASSSSQSGGPGFMYSGEQYF.

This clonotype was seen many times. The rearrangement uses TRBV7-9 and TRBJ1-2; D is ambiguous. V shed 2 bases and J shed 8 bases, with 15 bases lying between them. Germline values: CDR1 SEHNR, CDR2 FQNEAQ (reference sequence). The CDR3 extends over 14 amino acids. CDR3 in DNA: TGTGCCAGCAGCTTACAGGAAGGATCGGGCGGCTACACCTTC. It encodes CASSLQEGSGGYTF.

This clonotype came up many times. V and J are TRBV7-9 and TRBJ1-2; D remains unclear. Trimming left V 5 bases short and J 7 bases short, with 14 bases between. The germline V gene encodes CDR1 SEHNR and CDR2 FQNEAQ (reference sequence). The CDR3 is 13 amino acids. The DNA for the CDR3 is TGTGCCAGCAGCCCACGCTCAGATTCTGGCTACACCTTC. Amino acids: CASSPRSDSGYTF.

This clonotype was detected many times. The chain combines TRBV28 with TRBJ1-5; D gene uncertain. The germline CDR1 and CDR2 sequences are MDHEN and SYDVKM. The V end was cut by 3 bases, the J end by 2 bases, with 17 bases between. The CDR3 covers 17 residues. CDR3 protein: CASSFRRTSNGNQPQHF. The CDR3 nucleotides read TGTGCCAGCAGTTTTCGCCGCACCTCTAATGGCAATCAGCCCCAGCATTTT.

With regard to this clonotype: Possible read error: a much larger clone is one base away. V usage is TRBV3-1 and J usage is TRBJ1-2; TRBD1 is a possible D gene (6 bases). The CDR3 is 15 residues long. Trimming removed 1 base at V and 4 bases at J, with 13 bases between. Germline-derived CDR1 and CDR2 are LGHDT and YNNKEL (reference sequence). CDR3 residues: CASSQARGLFYGYTF. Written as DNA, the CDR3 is TGTGCCAGCAGCCAAGCCAGGGGTCTATTCTATGGCTACACCTTC.